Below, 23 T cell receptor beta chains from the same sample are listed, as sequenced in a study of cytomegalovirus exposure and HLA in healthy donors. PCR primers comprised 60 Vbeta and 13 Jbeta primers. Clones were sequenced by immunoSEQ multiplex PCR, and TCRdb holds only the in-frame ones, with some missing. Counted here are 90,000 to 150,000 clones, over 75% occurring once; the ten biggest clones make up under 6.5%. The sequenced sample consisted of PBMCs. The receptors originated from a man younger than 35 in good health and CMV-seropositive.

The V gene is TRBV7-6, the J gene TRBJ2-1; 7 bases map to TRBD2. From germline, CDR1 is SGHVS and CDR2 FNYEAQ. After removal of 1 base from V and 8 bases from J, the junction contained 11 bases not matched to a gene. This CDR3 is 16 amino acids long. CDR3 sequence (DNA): TGTGCCAGCAGCTTAGACTCCGGGGGGATGGCAGATGAGCAGTTCTTC. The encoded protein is CASSLDSGGMADEQFF.

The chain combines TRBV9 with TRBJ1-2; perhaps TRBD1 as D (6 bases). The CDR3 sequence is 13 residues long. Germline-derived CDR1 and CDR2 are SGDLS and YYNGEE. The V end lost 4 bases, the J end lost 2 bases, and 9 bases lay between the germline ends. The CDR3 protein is CASSHTGNYGYTF. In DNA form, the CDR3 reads TGTGCCAGCAGCCATACAGGGAACTATGGCTACACCTTC. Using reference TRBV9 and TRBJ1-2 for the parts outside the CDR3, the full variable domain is DSGVTQTPKHLITATGQRVTLRCSPRSGDLSVYWYQQSLDQGLQFLIQYYNGEERAKGNILERFSAQQFPDLHSELNLSSLELGDSALYFCASSHTGNYGYTFGSGTRLTVV.

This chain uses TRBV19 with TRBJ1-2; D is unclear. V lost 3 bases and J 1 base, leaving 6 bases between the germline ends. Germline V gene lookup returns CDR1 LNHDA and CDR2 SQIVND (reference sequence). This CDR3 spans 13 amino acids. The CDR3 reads CASSMRYNYGYTF. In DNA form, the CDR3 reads TGTGCCAGTAGTATGAGGTATAACTATGGCTACACCTTC.

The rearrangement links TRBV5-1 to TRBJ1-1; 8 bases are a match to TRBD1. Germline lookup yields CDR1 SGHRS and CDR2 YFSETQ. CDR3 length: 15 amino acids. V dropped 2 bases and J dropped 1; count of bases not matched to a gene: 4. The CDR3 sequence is CASSFGQGENTEAFF. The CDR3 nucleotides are TGCGCCAGCAGCTTTGGACAGGGAGAGAACACTGAAGCTTTCTTT.

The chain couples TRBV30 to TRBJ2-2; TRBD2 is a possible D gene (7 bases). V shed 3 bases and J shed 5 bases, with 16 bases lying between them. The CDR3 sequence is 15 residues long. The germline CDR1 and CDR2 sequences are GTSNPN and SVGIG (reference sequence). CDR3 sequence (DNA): TGTGCCTGGAGGGGGGGGCAGGGGCTGACCGGGGAGCTGTTTTTT. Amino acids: CAWRGGQGLTGELFF.

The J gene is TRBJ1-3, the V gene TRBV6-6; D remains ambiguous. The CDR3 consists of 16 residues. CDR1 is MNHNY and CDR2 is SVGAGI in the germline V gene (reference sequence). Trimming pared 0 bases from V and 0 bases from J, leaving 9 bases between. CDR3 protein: CASSYSEARSGNTIYF. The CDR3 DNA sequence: TGTGCCAGCAGTTACTCGGAGGCACGCTCTGGAAACACCATATATTTT.

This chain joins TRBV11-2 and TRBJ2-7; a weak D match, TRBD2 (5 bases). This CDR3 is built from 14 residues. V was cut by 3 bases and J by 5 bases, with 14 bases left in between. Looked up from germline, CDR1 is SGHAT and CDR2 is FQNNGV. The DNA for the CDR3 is TGTGCCAGCAGCTTGGGAGCGAGAATACACGAGCAGTACTTC. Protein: CASSLGARIHEQYF.

For the CDR3, the DNA is TGTGCCAGTAGGATCAGAAGGACAGGGTCGAACACCGGGGAGCTGTTTTTT. This sequence encodes CASRIRRTGSNTGELFF. V and J are TRBV19 and TRBJ2-2; 8 nucleotides match TRBD1. There are 17 residues in the CDR3. V trimming: 6 bases; J trimming: 0 bases; junction bases outside the gene matches: 9. Germline CDR1 LNHDA, CDR2 SQIVND (reference sequence).

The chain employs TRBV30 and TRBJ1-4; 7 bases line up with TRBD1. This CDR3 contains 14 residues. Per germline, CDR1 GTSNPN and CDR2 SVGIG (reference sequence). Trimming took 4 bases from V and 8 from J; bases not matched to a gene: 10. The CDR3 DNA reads TGTGCCTGGAACCGGGACAGTAGGACCGAAAAACTGTTTTTT. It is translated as CAWNRDSRTEKLFF. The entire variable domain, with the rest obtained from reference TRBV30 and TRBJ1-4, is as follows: SQTIHQWPATLVQPVGSPLSLECTVEGTSNPNLYWYRQAAGRGLQLLFYSVGIGQISSEVPQNLSASRPQDRQFILSSKKLLLSDSGFYLCAWNRDSRTEKLFFGSGTQLSVL.

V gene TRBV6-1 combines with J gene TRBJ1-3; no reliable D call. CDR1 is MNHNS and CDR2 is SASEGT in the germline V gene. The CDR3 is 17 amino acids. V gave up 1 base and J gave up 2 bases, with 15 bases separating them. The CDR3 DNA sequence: TGTGCCAGCAGTGAAGTCTGGGCCCTCGGGGCTGGAAACACCATATATTTT. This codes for CASSEVWALGAGNTIYF.

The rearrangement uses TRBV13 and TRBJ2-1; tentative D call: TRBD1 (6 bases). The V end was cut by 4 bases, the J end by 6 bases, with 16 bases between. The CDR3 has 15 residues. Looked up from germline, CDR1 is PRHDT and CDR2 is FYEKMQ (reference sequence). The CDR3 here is CASSSDRGALNEQFF. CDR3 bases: TGTGCCAGCAGCTCGGACAGAGGCGCCCTCAATGAGCAGTTCTTC.

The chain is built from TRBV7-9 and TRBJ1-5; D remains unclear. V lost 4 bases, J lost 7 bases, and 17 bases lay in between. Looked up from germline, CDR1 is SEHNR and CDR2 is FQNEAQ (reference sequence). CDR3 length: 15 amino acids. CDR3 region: CASSSDSFIGQPQHF. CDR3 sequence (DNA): TGTGCCAGCAGCTCGGACTCCTTCATCGGGCAGCCCCAGCATTTT.

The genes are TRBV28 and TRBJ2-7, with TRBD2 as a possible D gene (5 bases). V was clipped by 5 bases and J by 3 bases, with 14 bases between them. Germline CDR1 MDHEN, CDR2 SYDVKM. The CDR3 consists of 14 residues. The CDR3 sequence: CASSPPLEHYEQYF. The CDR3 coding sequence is TGTGCCAGCAGTCCACCACTAGAGCACTACGAGCAGTACTTC.

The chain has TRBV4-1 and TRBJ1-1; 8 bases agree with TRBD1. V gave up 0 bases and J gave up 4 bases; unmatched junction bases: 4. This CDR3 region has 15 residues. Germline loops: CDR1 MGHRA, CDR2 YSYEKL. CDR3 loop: CASSQDRGRSTEAFF. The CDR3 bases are TGCGCCAGCAGCCAAGACAGGGGGCGTTCCACTGAAGCTTTCTTT.

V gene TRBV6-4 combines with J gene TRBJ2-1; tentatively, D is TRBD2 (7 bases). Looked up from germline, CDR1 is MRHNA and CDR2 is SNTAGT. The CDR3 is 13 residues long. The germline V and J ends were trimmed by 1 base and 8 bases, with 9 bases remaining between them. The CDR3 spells CASSDWGGYEQFF. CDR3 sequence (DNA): TGTGCCAGCAGTGACTGGGGGGGCTATGAGCAGTTCTTC.

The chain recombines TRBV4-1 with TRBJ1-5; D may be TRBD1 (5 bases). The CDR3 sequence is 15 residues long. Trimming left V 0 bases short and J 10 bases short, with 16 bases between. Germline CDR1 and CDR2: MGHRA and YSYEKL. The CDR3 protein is CASSQEFTTVAPQHF. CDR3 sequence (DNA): TGCGCCAGCAGCCAAGAATTTACGACAGTGGCCCCCCAGCATTTT.

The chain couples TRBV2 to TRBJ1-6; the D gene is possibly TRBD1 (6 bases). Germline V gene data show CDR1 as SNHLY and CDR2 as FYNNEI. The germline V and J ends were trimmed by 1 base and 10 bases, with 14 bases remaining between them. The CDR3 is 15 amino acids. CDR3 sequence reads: CASSEEGTSGSPLHF. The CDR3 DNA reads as TGTGCCAGCAGTGAAGAAGGGACAAGCGGCTCACCCCTCCACTTT.

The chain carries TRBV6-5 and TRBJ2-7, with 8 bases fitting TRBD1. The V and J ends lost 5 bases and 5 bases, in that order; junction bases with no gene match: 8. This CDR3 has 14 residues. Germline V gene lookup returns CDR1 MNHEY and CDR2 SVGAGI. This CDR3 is CASSIGTGHHEQYF. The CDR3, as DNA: TGTGCCAGCAGTATCGGGACAGGCCATCACGAGCAGTACTTC.

The CDR3 region has the DNA TGTGCCAGCAGTCTGGGAGGGTATCAGCCCCAGCATTTT. Translation gives CASSLGGYQPQHF. This chain connects TRBV2 to TRBJ1-5; no firm D call. Trimming took off 5 bases at V and 5 bases at J, with 10 bases between the two ends. This CDR3 has 13 amino acids. Germline V gene lookup returns CDR1 SNHLY and CDR2 FYNNEI.

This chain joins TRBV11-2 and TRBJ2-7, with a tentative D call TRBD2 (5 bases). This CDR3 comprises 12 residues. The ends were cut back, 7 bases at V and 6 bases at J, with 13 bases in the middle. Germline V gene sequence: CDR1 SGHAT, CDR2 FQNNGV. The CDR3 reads CASNSRGVEQYF. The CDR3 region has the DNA TGTGCCAGCAACAGTCGGGGAGTCGAGCAGTACTTC. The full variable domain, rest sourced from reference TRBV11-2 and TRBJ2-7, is EAGVAQSPRYKIIEKRQSVAFWCNPISGHATLYWYQQILGQGPKLLIQFQNNGVVDDSQLPKDRFSAERLKGVDSTLKIQPAKLEDSAVYLCASNSRGVEQYFGPGTRLTVT.

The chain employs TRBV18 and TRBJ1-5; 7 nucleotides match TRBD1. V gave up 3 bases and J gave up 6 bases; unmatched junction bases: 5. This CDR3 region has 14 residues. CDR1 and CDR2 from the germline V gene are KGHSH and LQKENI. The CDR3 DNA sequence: TGTGCCAGCTCACCTACAGGGGTCCCTCAGCCCCAGCATTTT. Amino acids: CASSPTGVPQPQHF.

CDR3 bases: TGCAGCGCCCCACTAGCGGCCAGCACAGATACGCAGTATTTT. It codes for CSAPLAASTDTQYF. V and J are TRBV29-1 and TRBJ2-3; TRBD2 matches 8 bases. Trimming removed 7 bases from V and 0 bases from J; junction bases left unmatched: 6. The CDR3 length is 14 residues. Germline CDR1 and CDR2: SQVTM and ANQGSEA.

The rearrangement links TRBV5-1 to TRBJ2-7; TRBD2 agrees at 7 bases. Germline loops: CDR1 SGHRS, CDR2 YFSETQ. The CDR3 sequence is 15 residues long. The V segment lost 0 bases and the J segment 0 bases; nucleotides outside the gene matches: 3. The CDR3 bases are TGCGCCAGCAGCTTGGTTCTAGCGGACTCCTACGAGCAGTACTTC. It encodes CASSLVLADSYEQYF.